This T cell receptor beta chain was identified in a study of blood T cell repertoires in COVID-19 (dated by TCRdb to 2018 to 2021). Regarding the research as a whole: Samples covering the acute and convalescent phases of COVID-19 were provided by collaborators in the United States, Italy and Spain. The dataset comprised deeply sampled blood TCRbeta repertoires from subjects exposed to, actively infected with, or recovered from COVID-19. The sample metadata nearly always contained a de-identified subject ID, COVID-19 status, age in years and sex. The samples were drawn from two sources: the first 160 participants of the ongoing ImmuneRACE study, and 1,200 or so subjects contributed by 6 global collaborators. The repertoires were made available in a free public database intended to serve as a resource for research on the immune response to SARS-CoV-2. Where HLA class I and class II types were available, the types were taken from metadata supplied by the sample provider, not from assay-based typing. The prospective study material was composed of cDNA or gDNA derived from T cells, B-cell-depleted T cells, or PBMCs.

Each collaborating institution followed its own protocols to collect whole blood in K2EDTA tubes. For TCRbeta analysis, collaborators shipped samples as frozen whole blood, isolated PBMCs, or DNA extracted from either of those sample types. Reading from cysteine to phenylalanine, the CDR3 counts 14 amino acids. The sequence is cut down to CDR3 DNA, 42 bases in frame from base 1. The germline V gene (reference sequence) supplies CDR1 MNHEY and CDR2 SMNVEV. Trimming takes 8 bases from V and 0 bases from J, and the germline ends sit 13 bases apart. TCRbeta CDR3 regions were amplified from genomic DNA using the immunoSEQ Assay, a bias-controlled multiplex PCR. The original methods were these. The number of nucleated cells in each sample was estimated by amplification of reference gene primers within the assay. To quantify the absolute abundance of each unique TCRbeta CDR3 rearrangement, sequence reads were collapsed and filtered. Productive Simpson clonality was computed per sample as the square root of Simpson's diversity index over productive rearrangements. The clones in this table, taken by TCRdb from immuneACCESS, are in-frame only. Not every clone is retained; where verified, under half of the shortfall comes from an unresolved V gene, and the cause of the rest is unknown. That table gives V, J and clone size, and the DNA gave D and trimming. This sample is represented by 340,000 or so clones; approximately 82% of them were singletons. The ten largest clones represent roughly 3% of the sample.

Study-level results and caveats: The amount of clinical and demographic metadata varied by source and participant and was provided uncurated.

To note about this clone: The antigen this receptor binds is unknown. No clone much larger than this one lies a single base away; base qualities are absent.

Input material: peripheral blood. This TCR derives from a man between 25 and 39 years old with active or convalescent COVID-19. The chain is made from TRBV27 and TRBJ1-2, and TRBD1 may be the D gene, going by 5 matching bases. The CDR3 region reads CASGLQGSNYGYTF. In nucleotide form, the sequence is TGTGCCAGCGGCCTTCAGGGCTCTAACTATGGCTACACCTTC.